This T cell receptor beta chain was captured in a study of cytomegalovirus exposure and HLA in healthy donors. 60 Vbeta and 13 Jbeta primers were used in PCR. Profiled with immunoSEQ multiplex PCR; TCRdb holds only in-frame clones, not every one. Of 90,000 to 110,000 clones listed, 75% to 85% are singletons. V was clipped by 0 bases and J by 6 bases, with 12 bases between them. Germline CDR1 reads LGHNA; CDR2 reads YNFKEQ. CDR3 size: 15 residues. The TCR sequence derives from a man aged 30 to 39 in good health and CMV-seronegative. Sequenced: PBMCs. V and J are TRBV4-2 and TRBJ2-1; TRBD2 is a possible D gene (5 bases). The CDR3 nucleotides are TGTGCCAGCAGCCAAGATTTCCTAGCTCTCAATGAGCAGTTCTTC. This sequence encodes CASSQDFLALNEQFF.